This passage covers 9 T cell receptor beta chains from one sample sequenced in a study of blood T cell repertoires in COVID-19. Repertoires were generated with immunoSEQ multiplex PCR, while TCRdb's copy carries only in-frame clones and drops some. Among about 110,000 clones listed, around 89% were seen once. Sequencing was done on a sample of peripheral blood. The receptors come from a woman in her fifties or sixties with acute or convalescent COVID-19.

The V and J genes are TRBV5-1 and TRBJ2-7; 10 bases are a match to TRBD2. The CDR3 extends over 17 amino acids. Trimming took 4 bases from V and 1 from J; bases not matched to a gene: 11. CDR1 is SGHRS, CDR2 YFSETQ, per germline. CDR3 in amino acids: CASSPGSSGRLSYEQYF. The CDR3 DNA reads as TGCGCCAGCAGCCCAGGGAGTAGCGGGAGGTTGTCCTACGAGCAGTACTTC.

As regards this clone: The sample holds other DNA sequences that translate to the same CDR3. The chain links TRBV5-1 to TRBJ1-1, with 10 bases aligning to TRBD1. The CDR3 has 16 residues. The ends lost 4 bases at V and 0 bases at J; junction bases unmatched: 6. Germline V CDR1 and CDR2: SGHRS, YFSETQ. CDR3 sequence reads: CASSPRTGGVNTEAFF. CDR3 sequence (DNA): TGCGCCAGCAGCCCCCGGACAGGGGGGGTGAACACTGAAGCTTTCTTT.

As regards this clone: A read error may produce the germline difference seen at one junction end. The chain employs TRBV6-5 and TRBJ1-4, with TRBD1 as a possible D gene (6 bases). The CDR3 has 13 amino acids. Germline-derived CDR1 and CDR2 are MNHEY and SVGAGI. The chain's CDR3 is CASRKQGNGKLFF. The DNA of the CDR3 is TGTGCCAGCAGAAAACAGGGTAATGGAAAACTGTTTTTT.

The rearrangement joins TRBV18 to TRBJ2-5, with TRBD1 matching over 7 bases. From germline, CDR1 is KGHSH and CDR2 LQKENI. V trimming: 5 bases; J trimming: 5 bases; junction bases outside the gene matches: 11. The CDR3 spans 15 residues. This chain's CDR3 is CASSAHRGPRETQYF. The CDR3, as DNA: TGTGCCAGCTCAGCCCACAGGGGCCCCCGGGAGACCCAGTACTTC.

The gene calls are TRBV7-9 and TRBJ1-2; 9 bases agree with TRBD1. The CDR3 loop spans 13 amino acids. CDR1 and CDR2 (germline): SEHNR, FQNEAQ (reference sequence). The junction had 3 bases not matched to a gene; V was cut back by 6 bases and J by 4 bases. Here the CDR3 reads CASSTDRGYGYTF. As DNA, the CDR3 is TGTGCCAGCAGTACGGACAGGGGCTATGGCTACACCTTC.

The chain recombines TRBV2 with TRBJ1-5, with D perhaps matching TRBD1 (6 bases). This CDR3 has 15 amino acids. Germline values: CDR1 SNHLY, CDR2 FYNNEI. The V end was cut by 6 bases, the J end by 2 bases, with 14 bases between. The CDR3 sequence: CASSATYRGNQPQHF. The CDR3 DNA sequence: TGTGCCAGCAGCGCTACATACAGGGGCAATCAGCCCCAGCATTTT.

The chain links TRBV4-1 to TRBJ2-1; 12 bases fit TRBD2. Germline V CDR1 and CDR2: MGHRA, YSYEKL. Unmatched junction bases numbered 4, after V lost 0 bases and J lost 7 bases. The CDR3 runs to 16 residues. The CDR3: CASSQETSGSWNEQFF. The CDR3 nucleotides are TGCGCCAGCAGCCAAGAGACTAGCGGGAGTTGGAATGAGCAGTTCTTC.

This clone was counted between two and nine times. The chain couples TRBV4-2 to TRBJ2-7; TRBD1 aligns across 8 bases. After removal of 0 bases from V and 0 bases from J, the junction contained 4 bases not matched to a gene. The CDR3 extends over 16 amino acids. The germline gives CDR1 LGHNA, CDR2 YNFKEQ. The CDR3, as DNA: TGTGCCAGCAGCCAAGAGCAGGGGGCCGGCTCCTACGAGCAGTACTTC. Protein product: CASSQEQGAGSYEQYF.

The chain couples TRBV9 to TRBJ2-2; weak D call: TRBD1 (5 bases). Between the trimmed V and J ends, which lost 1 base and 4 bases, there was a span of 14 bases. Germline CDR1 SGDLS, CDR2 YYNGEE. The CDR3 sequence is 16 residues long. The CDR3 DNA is TGTGCCAGCAGCGTACGGCCAGGGTTGGGCACCGGGGAGCTGTTTTTT. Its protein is CASSVRPGLGTGELFF.